This TCR beta chain was sequenced in a study of T cell changes during pregnancy in multiple sclerosis. TCRdb's table, derived via immunoSEQ multiplex PCR, lists solely in-frame clones and lacks some. The data contain roughly 32,000 clones, around 89% of them singletons. With V trimmed by 4 bases and J by 5 bases, 8 bases remained unmatched. Germline V gene lookup returns CDR1 SSHAT and CDR2 FNYEAQ (reference sequence). CDR3 length: 16 residues. This clone was picked up a small number of times. This rearrangement joins TRBV7-7 to TRBJ2-2; TRBD1 aligns across 9 bases. Specimen: CD8+ T cells from peripheral blood mononuclear cells, collected in the third trimester of pregnancy. The receptor was isolated from a female donor with multiple sclerosis, enrolled in a pregnancy study. The CDR3 region is CASSSSQGARTGELFF. The CDR3 nucleotides read TGTGCCAGCAGCTCCTCACAGGGGGCGAGGACCGGGGAGCTGTTTTTT.